The 22 T cell receptor beta chains presented below share a single source sample, sequenced in a study of Ad26.COV2.S vaccination and SARS-CoV-2 variants. As for treatment: some 19 received Ad26.COV2.S at low or high dose, single or two shots; several received placebo; per-sample allocation not given. Samples analyzed were those drawn on day 63 after the first vaccine or placebo injection. The method was immunoSEQ multiplex PCR; TCRdb's version includes in-frame clones alone and lacks a portion of them. This repertoire shows hundreds of thousands of clones, 89% found once; its top ten account for approximately 2.5%. The input for sequencing was peripheral blood, taken in a trial of Ad26.COV2.S vaccine versus placebo. Receptor source: a person aged 18-60 years who received the Ad26.COV2.S COVID-19 vaccine or a placebo.

V and J are TRBV4-3 and TRBJ1-2, with D hard to call. This CDR3 region has 16 residues. Germline V gene lookup returns CDR1 LGHNA and CDR2 YSLEER. Trimming removed 0 bases at V and 5 bases at J, with 16 bases between. The CDR3 loop is CASSQDGVEWGYGYTF. CDR3 DNA: TGCGCCAGCAGCCAAGATGGGGTGGAATGGGGTTATGGCTACACCTTC.

This chain joins TRBV7-9 and TRBJ1-5; possible D gene TRBD1, 6 bases. Trimming left V 5 bases short and J 5 bases short, with 19 bases between. Germline lookup yields CDR1 SEHNR and CDR2 FQNEAQ (reference sequence). The CDR3 runs 16 residues. CDR3 loop: CASSDATGMGDQPQHF. The CDR3 DNA is TGTGCCAGCAGCGACGCTACAGGGATGGGGGATCAGCCCCAGCATTTT.

The rearrangement uses TRBV6-5 and TRBJ2-1; the D gene is possibly TRBD2 (6 bases). CDR3 length: 14 amino acids. CDR1 and CDR2 (germline): MNHEY, SVGAGI. The V and J ends lost 5 bases and 5 bases respectively, with 13 bases between them. This CDR3 is CASSPRDWNNEQFF. The CDR3 coding sequence is TGTGCCAGCAGTCCGAGGGACTGGAACAATGAGCAGTTCTTC.

This sequence joins TRBV6-5 and TRBJ1-5; no reliable D call. Trimming pared 0 bases from V and 7 bases from J, leaving 7 bases between. The CDR3 is 13 residues long. CDR1 is MNHEY and CDR2 is SVGAGI in the germline V gene. This chain's CDR3 is CASSYSTGQPQHF. The CDR3 nucleotides are TGTGCCAGCAGTTACTCGACGGGCCAGCCCCAGCATTTT.

V and J are TRBV5-1 and TRBJ1-1, with D unclear. V lost 4 bases, J lost 1 base, and 11 bases lay in between. From germline, CDR1 is SGHRS and CDR2 YFSETQ. The CDR3 has 14 residues. The CDR3 DNA reads as TGCGCCAGCAGCGTGGAGGCAAAGAACACTGAAGCTTTCTTT. It encodes CASSVEAKNTEAFF.

This clone has a single count. This CDR3 is CSVERGQGFGGYTF. The CDR3 DNA is TGCAGCGTTGAACGGGGACAGGGGTTTGGTGGCTACACCTTC. The chain carries TRBV29-1 and TRBJ1-2; 10 nucleotides match TRBD1. Looked up from germline, CDR1 is SQVTM and CDR2 is ANQGSEA. The junction had 7 bases not matched to a gene; V was cut back by 2 bases and J by 7 bases. CDR3 size: 14 residues.

The chain links TRBV3-1 (or the pseudogene TRBV3-2) to TRBJ1-5, with a tentative D call TRBD1 (5 bases). With 4 bases removed from V and 6 bases from J, the gap between germline ends came to 10 bases. The germline V gene encodes CDR1 LGHDT and CDR2 YNNKEL (reference sequence). There are 13 residues in the CDR3. The CDR3: CASSRGTFQPQHF. Written as DNA, the CDR3 is TGTGCCAGCAGCCGGGGGACTTTTCAGCCCCAGCATTTT.

The J gene is TRBJ2-3, the V gene TRBV15, with 7 bases matching TRBD2. From germline, CDR1 is LNHNV and CDR2 YYDKDF (reference sequence). The V and J ends lost 4 bases and 0 bases, in that order; junction bases with no gene match: 10. The CDR3 has 17 residues. CDR3 nucleotides: TGTGCCACCAGCACGGGACTATCGCAACTCAGCACAGATACGCAGTATTTT. Amino acids: CATSTGLSQLSTDTQYF.

This chain connects TRBV18 to TRBJ2-1; the D is unclear. Trimming left V 6 bases short and J 2 bases short, with 14 bases between. Per germline, CDR1 KGHSH and CDR2 LQKENI. The CDR3 length is 15 residues. The CDR3 protein is CASSPYDPAYNEQFF. The CDR3 DNA sequence: TGTGCCAGCTCCCCTTATGACCCCGCCTACAATGAGCAGTTCTTC.

This chain links TRBV4-1 with TRBJ1-5; D remains ambiguous. The CDR3 has 15 residues. Germline V lookup: CDR1 MGHRA, CDR2 YSYEKL. V was trimmed by 4 bases and J by 1 base, leaving 11 bases between them. The CDR3 nucleotides read TGCGCCAGCAGCCCAAGGACGGGGAGCAATCAGCCCCAGCATTTT. It yields the protein CASSPRTGSNQPQHF.

This clone is a singleton in its sample. The genes are TRBV6-2 or TRBV6-3 and TRBJ1-4; 9 bases map to TRBD1. V lost 3 bases to trimming and J lost 5 bases; unmatched junction nucleotides: 4. Per germline, CDR1 MNHEY and CDR2 SVGEGT. This CDR3 spans 15 amino acids. CDR3 amino acids: CASSYGGTGNEKLFF. CDR3 nucleotide sequence: TGTGCCAGCAGTTATGGCGGGACAGGGAATGAAAAACTGTTTTTT.

V is TRBV12-3 or TRBV12-4 and J is TRBJ1-1; D gene ambiguous. V shed 6 bases and J shed 1 base, with 9 bases lying between them. The CDR3 length is 13 residues. CDR3 nucleotide sequence: TGTGCCAGCAGCTCATACGGGAACACTGAAGCTTTCTTT. It specifies CASSSYGNTEAFF.

The chain uses TRBV28 and TRBJ2-1, with 10 bases matching TRBD2. CDR1 and CDR2 from the germline V gene are MDHEN and SYDVKM. Trimming removed 2 bases from V and 1 base from J; junction bases left unmatched: 11. There are 19 residues in the CDR3. CDR3 loop: CASSLPPFVAGGSYNEQFF. Written as DNA, the CDR3 is TGTGCCAGCAGTTTACCCCCCTTCGTAGCGGGGGGTTCCTACAATGAGCAGTTCTTC.

The V and J genes are TRBV5-5 and TRBJ2-5; no firm D call. V was shortened by 0 bases and J by 5 bases, with 5 bases between the two germline ends. The CDR3 spans 12 residues. CDR1 SGHKS and CDR2 YYEKEE come from the germline V gene (reference sequence). This CDR3 reads CASSLVEETQYF. CDR3 sequence (DNA): TGTGCCAGCAGCTTGGTCGAGGAGACCCAGTACTTC.

The rearrangement joins TRBV2 to TRBJ2-7; D is perhaps TRBD2 (6 bases). The length of the CDR3 is 14 residues. Per germline, CDR1 SNHLY and CDR2 FYNNEI. V gave up 7 bases and J gave up 0 bases, with 13 bases separating them. The CDR3 nucleotides read TGTGCCAGCAAGATTAGCGGTAGCTCCTACGAGCAGTACGTC. This codes for CASKISGSSYEQYV.

V and J are TRBV7-9 and TRBJ2-1, with D possibly TRBD1 on 6 matching bases. The CDR3 has 12 residues. Per the germline V gene, CDR1 is SEHNR and CDR2 is FQNEAQ (reference sequence). The germline V and J ends were trimmed by 1 base and 9 bases, with 7 bases remaining between them. The CDR3 spells CASSLVGGEQFF. The CDR3 DNA follows: TGTGCCAGCAGCTTAGTAGGGGGTGAGCAGTTCTTC.

This clone was recorded only once. The chain is built from TRBV5-6 and TRBJ2-3; D unresolved. Trimming removed 2 bases at V and 2 bases at J, with 6 bases between. The CDR3 runs 13 residues. Per germline, CDR1 SGHDT and CDR2 YYEEEE. DNA of the CDR3: TGTGCCAGCAGCTTCCATCCCACAGATACGCAGTATTTT. It is translated as CASSFHPTDTQYF.

The chain carries TRBV3-1 (or the pseudogene TRBV3-2) and TRBJ2-3, with 10 bases aligning to TRBD2. V trimming: 0 bases; J trimming: 5 bases; junction bases outside the gene matches: 8. CDR1 LGHDT and CDR2 YNNKEL come from the germline V gene (reference sequence). The CDR3 extends over 17 amino acids. The CDR3 loop reads CASSQDEQRGGLDTQYF. CDR3 in DNA: TGTGCCAGCAGCCAAGATGAGCAGCGGGGGGGCCTAGATACGCAGTATTTT.

The rearrangement joins TRBV5-1 to TRBJ2-7; D gene unclear. Trimming took off 5 bases at V and 2 bases at J, with 17 bases between the two ends. The CDR3 has 15 amino acids. Germline V gene lookup returns CDR1 SGHRS and CDR2 YFSETQ. The CDR3: CASSSGDGWTYEQYF. CDR3 DNA: TGCGCCAGCAGTTCAGGAGACGGGTGGACCTACGAGCAGTACTTC.

CDR3 residues: CASSQRSGANVLTF. As DNA, the CDR3 is TGTGCCAGCAGCCAAAGATCTGGGGCCAACGTCCTGACTTTC. J is TRBJ2-6 and V is TRBV5-4; unclear D gene. The CDR3 contains 14 residues. V gave up 4 bases and J gave up 1 base, with 6 bases separating them. Germline V gene sequence: CDR1 SGHNT, CDR2 YYREEE (reference sequence).

For the CDR3, the DNA is TGTGCCAGCAGCTTTGGCCGTGGCGGAGCTTTCTTT. Translating it yields CASSFGRGGAFF. The V call is TRBV5-6, the J call TRBJ1-1; D not resolved. The CDR3 extends over 12 amino acids. V gave up 2 bases and J gave up 10 bases, with 12 bases separating them. From germline, CDR1 is SGHDT and CDR2 YYEEEE.

This clone came up a few times. The chain links TRBV18 to TRBJ1-1; D is perhaps TRBD1 (6 bases). Trimming cost V 6 bases and J 8 bases, with 16 bases left between them. This CDR3 region has 13 residues. Germline lookup yields CDR1 KGHSH and CDR2 LQKENI. The CDR3 protein is CASSTNQGQEAFF. The CDR3 DNA reads TGTGCCAGCTCCACAAACCAGGGGCAGGAAGCTTTCTTT.